These T cell receptor beta chains were read from a single sample in a study of cytomegalovirus exposure and HLA in healthy donors. Sequenced by immunoSEQ multiplex PCR; TCRdb stores in-frame clones only, minus some. The sample has about 90,000 clones, less than 90% seen once. The sequenced sample was PBMCs. Receptor source: a woman between 18 and 29 years old in good health and CMV-seropositive. CDR3s include the opening cysteine and the closing phenylalanine or tryptophan. The order of the fields is V gene, D gene, J gene, CDR3 DNA, CDR3 protein. The D gene is left open where the match is weak.

TRBV9	TRBD1	TRBJ1-1	TGTGCCAGCAGCGCAACCCGAACAGGGGAGGCTGAAGCTTTCTTT	CASSATRTGEAEAFF
TRBV28	TRBD1	TRBJ2-3	TGTGCCAGCAGTAGGAGACAGGGGCTCACAGATACGCAGTATTTT	CASSRRQGLTDTQYF
TRBV18	TRBD1	TRBJ1-4	TGTGCCAGCTCACAGCAGGGGGCGCGAAATGAAAAACTGTTTTTT	CASSQQGARNEKLFF
TRBV6-5	TRBD1	TRBJ2-1	TGTGCCAGCACCACGGGACAGGGGGTAAGAAGCGAGCAGTTCTTC	CASTTGQGVRSEQFF
TRBV6-5	-	TRBJ1-4	TGTGCCAGCAGGGGTTCTACAGGGTTGGGTGAAAAACTGTTTTTT	CASRGSTGLGEKLFF
TRBV4-1	TRBD2	TRBJ2-1	TGCGCCAGCAGCCAAGATCCTAGCGGGGGGTACAATGAGCAGTTCTTC	CASSQDPSGGYNEQFF
TRBV11-2	-	TRBJ2-5	TGTGCCAGCAGCTTAGGAAACCGACAGCAGACCCAGTACTTC	CASSLGNRQQTQYF
TRBV6-5	-	TRBJ2-2	TGTGCCAGCAGTTACTCGAGTGGGGCACGGACCGGGGAGCTGTTTTTT	CASSYSSGARTGELFF
TRBV27	TRBD1	TRBJ2-5	TGTGCCAGCAGTGGAAGGGACAGGGGGACGTGGGAGACCCAGTACTTC	CASSGRDRGTWETQYF
TRBV28	TRBD1	TRBJ1-6	TGTGCCAGCAGCATATTCAACAGGGGGATGCGGTCACCCCTCCACTTT	CASSIFNRGMRSPLHF
TRBV6-1	-	TRBJ1-5	TGTGCCAGCAATTCCGGACAGCAAAATCAGCCCCAGCATTTT	CASNSGQQNQPQHF
TRBV9	TRBD2	TRBJ2-1	TGTGCCAGCAGCCTTGGACTAGCGGCCCACAATGAGCAGTTCTTC	CASSLGLAAHNEQFF
TRBV10-1	-	TRBJ2-2	TGCGCCAGCAGTTTTCCAGGGGCCGGGGAGCTGTTTTTT	CASSFPGAGELFF